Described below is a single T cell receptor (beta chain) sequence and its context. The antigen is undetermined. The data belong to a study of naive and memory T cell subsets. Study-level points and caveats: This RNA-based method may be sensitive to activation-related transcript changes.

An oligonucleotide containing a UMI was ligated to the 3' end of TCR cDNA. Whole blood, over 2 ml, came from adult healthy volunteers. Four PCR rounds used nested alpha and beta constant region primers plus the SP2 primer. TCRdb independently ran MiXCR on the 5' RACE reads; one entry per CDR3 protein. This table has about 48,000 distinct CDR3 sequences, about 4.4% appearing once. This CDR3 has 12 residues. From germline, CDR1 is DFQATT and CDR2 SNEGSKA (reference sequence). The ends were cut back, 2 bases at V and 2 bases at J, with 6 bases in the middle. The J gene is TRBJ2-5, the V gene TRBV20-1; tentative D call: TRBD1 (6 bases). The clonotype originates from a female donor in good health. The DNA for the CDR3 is TGCAGTGCTAGAAGGGGGCAAGAGACCCAGTACTTC. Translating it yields CSARRGQETQYF.